The TCR beta chain described here comes from a study of shared clonotypes between healthy human individuals. Libraries were prepared by immunoSEQ multiplex PCR; TCRdb keeps only in-frame clonotypes and omits some of them. The table shows fewer than 200,000 clones, with 85% to 95% occurring only once. Naive CD4+ cells were CD45RA-selected; the remaining cells were memory. The V gene end was trimmed by 7 bases and the J gene end by 5 bases; junction bases not matched to a gene: 8. The germline CDR1 and CDR2 sequences are SGHAT and FQNNGV. The CDR3 totals 15 residues. The V and J genes are TRBV11-2 and TRBJ2-2; 9 bases fit TRBD2. Sequenced sample: naive CD4+ T cells sorted from blood. Subset in this sample: CD45RA+ positively selected. The receptor comes from a woman aged 30 to 39 in good health. The CDR3 spells CASKTSGVETGELFF. The DNA of the CDR3 is TGTGCCAGCAAGACTAGCGGAGTGGAGACCGGGGAGCTGTTTTTT.